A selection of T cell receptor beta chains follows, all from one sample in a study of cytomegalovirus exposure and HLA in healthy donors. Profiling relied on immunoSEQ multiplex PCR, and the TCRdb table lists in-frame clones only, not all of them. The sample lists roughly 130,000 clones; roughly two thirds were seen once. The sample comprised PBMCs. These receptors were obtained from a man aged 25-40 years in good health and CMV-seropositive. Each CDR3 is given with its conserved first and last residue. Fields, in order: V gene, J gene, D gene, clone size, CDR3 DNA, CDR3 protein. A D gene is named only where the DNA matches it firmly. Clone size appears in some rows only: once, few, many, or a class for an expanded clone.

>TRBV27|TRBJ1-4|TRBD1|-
TGTGCCAGCAGTATGACAGGGACTAATGAAAAACTGTTTTTT
CASSMTGTNEKLFF
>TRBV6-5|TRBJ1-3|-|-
TGTGCCAGCAGTTACCGGGTCTCTGGAAACACCATATATTTT
CASSYRVSGNTIYF
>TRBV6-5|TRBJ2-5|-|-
TGTGCCAGCAGCATAGCCCCGGGGACCCAGTACTTC
CASSIAPGTQYF
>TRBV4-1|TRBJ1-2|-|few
TGCGCCAGCAGTTACGGGGGGCCCGCTAACTATGGCTACACCTTC
CASSYGGPANYGYTF
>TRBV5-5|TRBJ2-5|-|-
TGTGCCAGCAGCTTGGGGCCACAAGAGACCCAGTACTTC
CASSLGPQETQYF
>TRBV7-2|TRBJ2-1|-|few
TGTGCCAGCCCGGACTTGGGCAATGAGCAGTTCTTC
CASPDLGNEQFF
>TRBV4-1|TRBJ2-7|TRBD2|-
TGCGCCAGCAGCCAAAGGCTAGCGGGTGCCTACGAGCAGTACTTC
CASSQRLAGAYEQYF
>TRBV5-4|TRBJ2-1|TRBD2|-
TGTGCCAGCAGCCCCACTAGCGGGTCCTACAATGAGCAGTTCTTC
CASSPTSGSYNEQFF
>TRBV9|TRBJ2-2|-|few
TGTGCCAGCAGCGTAGGACGGGACAAATGGTCCCCCGGGGAGCTGTTTTTT
CASSVGRDKWSPGELFF
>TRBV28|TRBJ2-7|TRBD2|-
TGTGCCAGCAGCCCCGGTAGCGGGAGGGAGCAGTACTTC
CASSPGSGREQYF
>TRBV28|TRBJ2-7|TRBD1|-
TGTGCCAGCAGCCAAAGACAGGGAGTTCCCTACGAGCAGTACTTC
CASSQRQGVPYEQYF
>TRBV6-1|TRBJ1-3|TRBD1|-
TGTGCCAGCAGACGGGACAGGGCAGACACCATATATTTT
CASRRDRADTIYF
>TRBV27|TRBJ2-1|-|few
TGTGCCAGCAGTCGAACCTGGACCGCGGGGGAGCAGTTCTTC
CASSRTWTAGEQFF
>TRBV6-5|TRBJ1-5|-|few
TGTGCCAGCAGTACCGGTAATTTCAATCAGCCCCAGCATTTT
CASSTGNFNQPQHF
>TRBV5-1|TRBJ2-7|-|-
TGCGCCAGCAGCGGATACCGGGACACTACTACGAAGCAGTACTTC
CASSGYRDTTTKQYF
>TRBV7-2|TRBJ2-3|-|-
TGTGCCAGCAGCTTAGAACTGAGCGGCACAGATACGCAGTATTTT
CASSLELSGTDTQYF
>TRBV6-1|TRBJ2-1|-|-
TGTGCCAGCAGGGAAGGTGGTTTGCGTTCCTACAATGAGCAGTTCTTC
CASREGGLRSYNEQFF